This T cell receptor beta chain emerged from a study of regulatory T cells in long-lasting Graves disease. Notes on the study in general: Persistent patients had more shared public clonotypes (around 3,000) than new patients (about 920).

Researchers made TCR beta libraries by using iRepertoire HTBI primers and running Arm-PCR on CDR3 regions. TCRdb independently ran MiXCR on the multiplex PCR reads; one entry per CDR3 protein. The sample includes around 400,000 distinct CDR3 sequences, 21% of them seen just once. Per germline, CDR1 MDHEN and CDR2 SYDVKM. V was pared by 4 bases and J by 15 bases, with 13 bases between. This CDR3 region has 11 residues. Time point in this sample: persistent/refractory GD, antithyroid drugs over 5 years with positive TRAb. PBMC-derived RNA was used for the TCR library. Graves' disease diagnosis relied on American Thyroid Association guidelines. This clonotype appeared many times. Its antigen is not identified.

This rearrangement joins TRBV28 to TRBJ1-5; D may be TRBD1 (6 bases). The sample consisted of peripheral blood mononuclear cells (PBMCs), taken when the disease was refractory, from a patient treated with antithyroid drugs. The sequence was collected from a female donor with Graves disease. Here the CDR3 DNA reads TGTGCCAGCAGTTCAATGGGGGCCAGGCATTTT. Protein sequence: CASSSMGARHF. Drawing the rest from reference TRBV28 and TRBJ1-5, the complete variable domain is DVKVTQSSRYLVKRTGEKVFLECVQDMDHENMFWYRQDPGLGLRLIYFSYDVKMKEKGDIPEGYSVSREKKERFSLILESASTNQTSMYLCASSSMGARHFGDGTRLSIL.